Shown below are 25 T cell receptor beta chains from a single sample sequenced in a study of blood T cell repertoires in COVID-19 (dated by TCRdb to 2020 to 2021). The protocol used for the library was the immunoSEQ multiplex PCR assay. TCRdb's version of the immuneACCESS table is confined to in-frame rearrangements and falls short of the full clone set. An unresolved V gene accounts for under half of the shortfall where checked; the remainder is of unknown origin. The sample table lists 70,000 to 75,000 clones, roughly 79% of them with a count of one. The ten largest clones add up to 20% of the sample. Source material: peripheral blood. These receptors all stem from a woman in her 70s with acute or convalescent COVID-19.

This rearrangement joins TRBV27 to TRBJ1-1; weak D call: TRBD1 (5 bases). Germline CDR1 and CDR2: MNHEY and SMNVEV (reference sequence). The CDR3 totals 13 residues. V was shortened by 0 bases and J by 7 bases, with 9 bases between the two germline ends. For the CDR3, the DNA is TGTGCCAGCAGTTTATCATGGCAGGGTGAAGCTTTCTTT. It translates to CASSLSWQGEAFF.

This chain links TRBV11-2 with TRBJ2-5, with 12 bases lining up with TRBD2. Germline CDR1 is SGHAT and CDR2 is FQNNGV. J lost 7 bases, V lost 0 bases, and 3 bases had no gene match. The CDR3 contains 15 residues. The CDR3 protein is CASSLDLAGGPTQYF. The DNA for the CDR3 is TGTGCCAGCAGCTTAGATCTAGCGGGAGGGCCGACCCAGTACTTC.

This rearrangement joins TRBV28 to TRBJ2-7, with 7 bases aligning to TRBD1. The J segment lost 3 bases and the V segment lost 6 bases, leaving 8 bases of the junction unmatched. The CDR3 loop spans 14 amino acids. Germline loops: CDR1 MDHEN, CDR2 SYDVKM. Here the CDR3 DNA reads TGTGCCAGCAGGCCAGACAGGGCGGGCTACGAGCAGTACTTC. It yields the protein CASRPDRAGYEQYF.

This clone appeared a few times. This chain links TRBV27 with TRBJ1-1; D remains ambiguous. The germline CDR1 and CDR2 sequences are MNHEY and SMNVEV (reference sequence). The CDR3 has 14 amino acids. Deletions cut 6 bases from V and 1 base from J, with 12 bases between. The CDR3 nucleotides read TGTGCCAGCAGCAGCGACCGAGGGAACACTGAAGCTTTCTTT. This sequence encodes CASSSDRGNTEAFF.

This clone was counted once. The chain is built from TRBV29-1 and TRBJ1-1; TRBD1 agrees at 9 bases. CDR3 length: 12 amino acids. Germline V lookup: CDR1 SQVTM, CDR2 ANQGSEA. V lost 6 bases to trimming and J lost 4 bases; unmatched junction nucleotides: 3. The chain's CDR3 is CSVRTGVTEAFF. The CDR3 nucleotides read TGCAGCGTCCGGACAGGGGTCACTGAAGCTTTCTTT.

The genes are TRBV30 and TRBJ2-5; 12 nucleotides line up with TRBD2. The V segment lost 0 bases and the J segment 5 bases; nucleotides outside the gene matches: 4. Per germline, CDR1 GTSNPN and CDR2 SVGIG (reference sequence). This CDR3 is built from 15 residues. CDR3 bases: TGTGCCTGGAGTGTTCTAGCGGGAGGGGTGGAGACCCAGTACTTC. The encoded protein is CAWSVLAGGVETQYF.

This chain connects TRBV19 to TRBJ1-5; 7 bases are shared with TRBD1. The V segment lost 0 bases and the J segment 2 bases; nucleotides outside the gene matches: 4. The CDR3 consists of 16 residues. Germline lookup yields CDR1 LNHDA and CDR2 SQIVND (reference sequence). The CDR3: CASSIESGGGNQPQHF. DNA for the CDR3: TGTGCCAGTAGTATAGAGTCAGGGGGAGGCAATCAGCCCCAGCATTTT.

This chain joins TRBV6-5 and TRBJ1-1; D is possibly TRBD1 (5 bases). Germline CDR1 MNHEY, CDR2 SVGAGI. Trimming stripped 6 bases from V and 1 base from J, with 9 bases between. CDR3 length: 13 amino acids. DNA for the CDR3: TGTGCCAGCAGCAGCGACAGGAACACTGAAGCTTTCTTT. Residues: CASSSDRNTEAFF.

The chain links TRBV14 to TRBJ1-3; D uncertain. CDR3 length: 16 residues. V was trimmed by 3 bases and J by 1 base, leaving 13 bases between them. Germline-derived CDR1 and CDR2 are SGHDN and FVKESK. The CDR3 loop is CASSHGLLSSGNTIYF. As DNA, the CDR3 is TGTGCCAGCAGCCACGGACTTCTTTCTTCTGGAAACACCATATATTTT.

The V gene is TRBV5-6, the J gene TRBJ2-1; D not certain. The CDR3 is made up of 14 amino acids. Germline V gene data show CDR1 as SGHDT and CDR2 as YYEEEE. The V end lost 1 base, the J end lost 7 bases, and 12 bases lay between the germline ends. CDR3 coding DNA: TGTGCCAGCAGCTTGCCAGGCTTGGATAATGAGCAGTTCTTC. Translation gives CASSLPGLDNEQFF. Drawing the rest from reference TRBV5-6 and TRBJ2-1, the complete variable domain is DAGVTQSPTHLIKTRGQQVTLRCSPKSGHDTVSWYQQALGQGPQFIFQYYEEEERQRGNFPDRFSGHQFPNYSSELNVNALLLGDSALYLCASSLPGLDNEQFFGPGTRLTVL.

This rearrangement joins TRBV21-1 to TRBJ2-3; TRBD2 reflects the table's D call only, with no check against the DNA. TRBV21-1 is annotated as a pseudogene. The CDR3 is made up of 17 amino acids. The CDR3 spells CASSKVVWRDSTDTQYF. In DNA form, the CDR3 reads TGTGCCAGCAGCAAGGTTGTCTGGCGGGATAGCACAGATACGCAGTATTTT.

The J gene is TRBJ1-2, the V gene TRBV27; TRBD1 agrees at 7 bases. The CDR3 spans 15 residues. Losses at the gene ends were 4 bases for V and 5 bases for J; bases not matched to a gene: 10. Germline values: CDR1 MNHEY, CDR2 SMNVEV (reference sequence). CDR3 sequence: CASSSTRDSVYGYTF. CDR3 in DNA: TGTGCCAGCAGTTCCACCCGGGACAGCGTTTATGGCTACACCTTC.

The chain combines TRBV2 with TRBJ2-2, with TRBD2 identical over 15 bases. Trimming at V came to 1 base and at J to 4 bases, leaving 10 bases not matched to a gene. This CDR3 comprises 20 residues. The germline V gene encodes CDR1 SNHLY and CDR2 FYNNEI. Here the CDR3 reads CASSEVPGLAGGPGTGELFF. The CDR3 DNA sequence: TGTGCCAGCAGTGAAGTCCCTGGACTAGCGGGAGGGCCTGGCACCGGGGAGCTGTTTTTT.

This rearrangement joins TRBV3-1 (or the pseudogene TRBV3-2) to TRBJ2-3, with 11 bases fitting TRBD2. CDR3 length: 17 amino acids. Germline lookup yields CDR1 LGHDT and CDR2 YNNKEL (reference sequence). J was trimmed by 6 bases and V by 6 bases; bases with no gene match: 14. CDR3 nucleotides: TGTGCCAGCAGTCCGAGGACTAGCGGGCTGGGGGCGGATACGCAGTATTTT. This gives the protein CASSPRTSGLGADTQYF.

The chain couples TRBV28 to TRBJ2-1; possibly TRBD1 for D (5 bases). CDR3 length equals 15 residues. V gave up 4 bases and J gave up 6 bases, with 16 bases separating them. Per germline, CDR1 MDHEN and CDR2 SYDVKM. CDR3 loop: CASSSPSWGPNEQFF. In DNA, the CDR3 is TGTGCCAGCAGTTCTCCCTCATGGGGCCCCAATGAGCAGTTCTTC.

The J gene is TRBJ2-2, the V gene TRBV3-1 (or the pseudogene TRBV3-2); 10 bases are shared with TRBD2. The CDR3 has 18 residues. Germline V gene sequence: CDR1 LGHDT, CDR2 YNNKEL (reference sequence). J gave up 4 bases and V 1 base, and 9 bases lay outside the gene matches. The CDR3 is CASSQGLALAGFTGELFF. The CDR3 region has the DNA TGTGCCAGCAGCCAAGGCTTGGCACTAGCGGGATTCACCGGGGAGCTGTTTTTT.

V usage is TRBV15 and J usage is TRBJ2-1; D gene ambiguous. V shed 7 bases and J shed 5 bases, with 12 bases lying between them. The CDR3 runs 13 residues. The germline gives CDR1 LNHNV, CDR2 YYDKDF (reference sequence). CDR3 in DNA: TGTGCCACCAATTCGCGGAGCCACAATGAGCAGTTCTTC. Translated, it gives CATNSRSHNEQFF.

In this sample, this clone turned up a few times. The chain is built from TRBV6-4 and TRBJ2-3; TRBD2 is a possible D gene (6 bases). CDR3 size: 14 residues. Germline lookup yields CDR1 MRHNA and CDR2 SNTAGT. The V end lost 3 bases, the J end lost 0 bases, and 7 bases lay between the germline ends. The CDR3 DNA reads TGTGCCAGCAGTGAGGGGACTAGCACAGATACGCAGTATTTT. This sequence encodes CASSEGTSTDTQYF.

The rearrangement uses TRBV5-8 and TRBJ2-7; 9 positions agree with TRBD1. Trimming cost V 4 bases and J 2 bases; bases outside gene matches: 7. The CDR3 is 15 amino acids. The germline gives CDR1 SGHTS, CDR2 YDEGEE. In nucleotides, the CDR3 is TGTGCCAGCAGCCGCGGACAGGGGTCACCCTACGAGCAGTACTTC. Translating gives CASSRGQGSPYEQYF.

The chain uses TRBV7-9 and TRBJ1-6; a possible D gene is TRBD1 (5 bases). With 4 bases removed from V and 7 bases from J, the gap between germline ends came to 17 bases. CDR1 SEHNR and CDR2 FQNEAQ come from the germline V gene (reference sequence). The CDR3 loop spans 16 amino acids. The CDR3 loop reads CASSSKVGRVNSPLHF. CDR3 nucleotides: TGTGCCAGCAGCTCAAAGGTGGGCAGGGTCAATTCACCCCTCCACTTT.

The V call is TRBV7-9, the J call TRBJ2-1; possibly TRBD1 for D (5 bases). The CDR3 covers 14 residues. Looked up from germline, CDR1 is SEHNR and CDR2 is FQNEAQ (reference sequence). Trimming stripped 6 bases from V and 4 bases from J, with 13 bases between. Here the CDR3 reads CASSYRDRYNEQFF. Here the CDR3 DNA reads TGTGCCAGCAGTTATCGTGACAGATACAATGAGCAGTTCTTC.

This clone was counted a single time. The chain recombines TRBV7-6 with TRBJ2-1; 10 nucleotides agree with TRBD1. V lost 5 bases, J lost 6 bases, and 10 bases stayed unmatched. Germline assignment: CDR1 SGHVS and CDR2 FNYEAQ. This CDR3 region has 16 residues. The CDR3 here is CASSPIGTGVLNEQFF. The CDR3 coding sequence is TGTGCCAGCAGCCCCATAGGGACAGGGGTTCTCAATGAGCAGTTCTTC.

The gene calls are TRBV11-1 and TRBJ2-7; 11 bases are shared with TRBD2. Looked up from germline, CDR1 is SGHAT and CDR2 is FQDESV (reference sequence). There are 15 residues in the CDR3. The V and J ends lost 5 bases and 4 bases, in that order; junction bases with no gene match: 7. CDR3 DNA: TGTGCCAGCAGCACCCGGACTAGCGGGCCATACGAGCAGTACTTC. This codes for CASSTRTSGPYEQYF. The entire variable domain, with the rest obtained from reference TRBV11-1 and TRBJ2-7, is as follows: EAEVAQSPRYKITEKSQAVAFWCDPISGHATLYWYRQILGQGPELLVQFQDESVVDDSQLPKDRFSAERLKGVDSTLKIQPAELGDSAMYLCASSTRTSGPYEQYFGPGTRLTVT.

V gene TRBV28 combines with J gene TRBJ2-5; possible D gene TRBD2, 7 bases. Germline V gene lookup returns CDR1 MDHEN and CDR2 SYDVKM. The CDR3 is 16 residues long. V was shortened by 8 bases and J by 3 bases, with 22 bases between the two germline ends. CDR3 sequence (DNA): TGTGCCAGCGGTGACCTGGCCGTAGGGGGGGAAGAGACCCAGTACTTC. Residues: CASGDLAVGGEETQYF.

CDR3 sequence: CASSFGGPRQETQYF. As DNA, the CDR3 is TGTGCCAGCAGCTTCGGGGGACCCCGCCAAGAGACCCAGTACTTC. The chain couples TRBV7-2 to TRBJ2-5; tentative D call: TRBD2 (6 bases). CDR3 length: 15 amino acids. Germline values: CDR1 SGHTA, CDR2 FQGNSA. V lost 3 bases and J lost 1, with 12 bases in between.